The 14 T cell receptor beta chains presented below share a single source sample, sequenced in a study of blood T cell repertoires in COVID-19. Using immunoSEQ multiplex PCR, the repertoire was profiled, and TCRdb retains in-frame clones only, with some absent. This sample has approximately 150,000 clones; about nine tenths occur once, and the top ten carry 3% to 4.5%. Sequencing was done on a sample of peripheral blood. The source is a woman aged 55-70 years who had recovered from COVID-19.

The chain recombines TRBV7-9 with TRBJ1-6; 7 bases align to TRBD1. The CDR3 has 14 amino acids. Germline trimming cut 5 bases from V and 10 bases from J; bases unmatched to any gene: 8. CDR1 is SEHNR, CDR2 FQNEAQ, per germline (reference sequence). The CDR3 reads CASSLRQGGSPLHF. The CDR3 bases are TGTGCCAGCAGCCTGAGACAGGGTGGATCACCCCTCCACTTT.

This chain connects TRBV5-5 to TRBJ1-5, with D hard to call. The CDR3 length is 15 residues. The germline V and J ends were trimmed by 3 bases and 0 bases, with 10 bases remaining between them. CDR1 is SGHKS, CDR2 YYEKEE, per germline (reference sequence). CDR3 loop: CASSSTPHSNQPQHF. CDR3 coding DNA: TGTGCCAGCAGCTCGACTCCTCATAGCAATCAGCCCCAGCATTTT.

The chain carries TRBV20-1 and TRBJ1-2, with D uncertain. The V gene's germline CDR1 is DFQATT and CDR2 SNEGSKA (reference sequence). Trimming shortened V by 6 bases and J by 6 bases, and 11 bases separated the two germline ends. This CDR3 has 11 amino acids. CDR3 protein: CSARGTHGYTF. As DNA, the CDR3 is TGCAGTGCGCGAGGTACCCATGGCTACACCTTC.

The chain links TRBV5-6 to TRBJ1-4, with TRBD1 identical over 7 bases. The CDR3 loop spans 15 amino acids. Germline CDR1 SGHDT, CDR2 YYEEEE. Unmatched junction bases numbered 6, after V lost 2 bases and J lost 5 bases. The CDR3 loop is CASSLPGQWNEKLFF. CDR3 nucleotides: TGTGCCAGCAGCTTACCGGGACAGTGGAATGAAAAACTGTTTTTT.

The J gene is TRBJ1-1, the V gene TRBV6-5; 10 nucleotides agree with TRBD1. The ends lost 8 bases at V and 3 bases at J; junction bases unmatched: 6. Germline lookup yields CDR1 MNHEY and CDR2 SVGAGI. The CDR3 extends over 14 amino acids. The CDR3 reads CASARQGADTEAFF. The CDR3, as DNA: TGTGCCAGCGCCAGACAGGGGGCCGACACTGAAGCTTTCTTT.

CDR3 nucleotide sequence: TGTGCCAGCAGCTTGGTGCCGGGAGGCGGGGAGCTGTTTTTT. Its translation: CASSLVPGGGELFF. This chain joins TRBV5-6 and TRBJ2-2; the match to TRBD2 covers 7 bases. After removal of 0 bases from V and 7 bases from J, the junction contained 3 bases not matched to a gene. This CDR3 is 14 amino acids long. Germline-derived CDR1 and CDR2 are SGHDT and YYEEEE.

V and J are TRBV18 and TRBJ2-7; a weak D match, TRBD1 (6 bases). The CDR3 length is 14 residues. Germline CDR1 is KGHSH and CDR2 is LQKENI. Trimming cost V 3 bases and J 3 bases, with 12 bases left between them. In DNA form, the CDR3 reads TGTGCCAGCTCACCGGCACAGGGTAACTACGAGCAGTACTTC. Protein product: CASSPAQGNYEQYF.

V gene TRBV7-8 combines with J gene TRBJ1-5; D remains unclear. CDR3 length: 16 residues. Germline CDR1 is SGHVS and CDR2 is FQNEAQ. Trimming took off 1 base at V and 3 bases at J, with 13 bases between the two ends. CDR3 sequence: CASSLESGGFNQPQHF. CDR3 DNA sequence: TGTGCCAGCAGCTTAGAATCAGGAGGATTCAATCAGCCCCAGCATTTT. Full variable domain (outside the CDR3, taken from reference TRBV7-8 and TRBJ1-5): GAGVSQSPRYKVAKRGQDVALRCDPISGHVSLFWYQQALGQGPEFLTYFQNEAQLDKSGLPSDRFFAERPEGSVSTLKIQRTQQEDSAVYLCASSLESGGFNQPQHFGDGTRLSIL.

The rearrangement uses TRBV6-6 and TRBJ1-4; TRBD1 matches 11 bases. The CDR3 is 14 amino acids. The J segment lost 10 bases and the V segment lost 5 bases, leaving 6 bases of the junction unmatched. Germline CDR1 reads MNHNY; CDR2 reads SVGAGI (reference sequence). Here the CDR3 DNA reads TGTGCCAGCAGTGGACAGGGGGCCCGGGCAAAACTGTTTTTT. Protein: CASSGQGARAKLFF.

The chain employs TRBV5-6 and TRBJ1-1, with no clear D. Per germline, CDR1 SGHDT and CDR2 YYEEEE. The CDR3 has 15 amino acids. V dropped 4 bases and J dropped 0 bases, with 13 bases sitting between them. The CDR3 loop is CASSGPLGMNTEAFF. Here the CDR3 DNA reads TGTGCCAGCAGCGGCCCGCTTGGCATGAACACTGAAGCTTTCTTT.

The genes are TRBV2 and TRBJ2-7; D gene ambiguous. Germline V lookup: CDR1 SNHLY, CDR2 FYNNEI. Trimming stripped 7 bases from V and 2 bases from J, with 9 bases between. The CDR3 totals 12 residues. The DNA of the CDR3 is TGTGCCAGCACCCGGAGACCCTACGAGCAGTACTTC. Protein product: CASTRRPYEQYF.

This chain joins TRBV6-5 and TRBJ1-1, with D uncertain. In germline, CDR1 is MNHEY, CDR2 SVGAGI. The CDR3 runs to 15 residues. Deletions cut 2 bases from V and 0 bases from J, with 10 bases between. CDR3 sequence reads: CASSYQITMNTEAFF. CDR3 in DNA: TGTGCCAGCAGTTACCAGATAACTATGAACACTGAAGCTTTCTTT.

The genes are TRBV28 and TRBJ2-7; 11 positions match TRBD1. The CDR3 is made up of 18 amino acids. Germline V lookup: CDR1 MDHEN, CDR2 SYDVKM. The ends lost 1 base at V and 4 bases at J; junction bases unmatched: 12. For the CDR3, the DNA is TGTGCCAGCAGTTTATTCCTTCACTCCGGGACAGGGGGTTACGAGCAGTACTTC. This codes for CASSLFLHSGTGGYEQYF.

CDR3 nucleotides: TGTGCCAGCTTGAAAGGGGGCTCTTTGTTAGAGACCCAGTACTTC. As protein: CASLKGGSLLETQYF. The chain couples TRBV10-3 to TRBJ2-5; 7 bases agree with TRBD1. The CDR3 is 15 residues long. J lost 4 bases, V lost 10 bases, and 15 bases had no gene match. Germline CDR1 ENHRY, CDR2 SYGVKD.